This T cell receptor beta chain originates from a study of T-cell memory formation after mild COVID-19. There are many counts of this clonotype. CDR3 size: 13 residues. Germline assignment: CDR1 SGHRS and CDR2 YFSETQ. Trimming removed 1 base from V and 7 bases from J, with 11 bases in between. Constant-segment primers were used for 5'RACE, and the resulting TCR alpha and TCR beta cDNA libraries carried sample barcodes and UMIs. In TCRdb, the 5' RACE reads were re-called with MiXCR into one record per CDR3 protein. The table has a few hundred thousand distinct CDR3 sequences, 20% to 25% seen once. The origin of this receptor is a man aged 18 to 29 who had mild COVID-19 (a few samples of this study predate the infection). Cell type and time point are not known. Sequencing input: PBMCs or a T cell subset sorted from them (not recorded which). The chain combines TRBV5-1 with TRBJ1-1; tentative D call: TRBD1 (6 bases). DNA of the CDR3: TGCGCCAGCAGCTTGACCACAGGGTTTGAAGCTTTCTTT. It specifies CASSLTTGFEAFF.